The rows below give T cell receptor beta chains drawn from one sample of a study of CD8 T cells in ankylosing spondylitis. TCRdb re-called the 5' RACE reads with MiXCR, one entry per CDR3 protein. The profile shows about 5,700 distinct CDR3 sequences, under 2.5% of them singletons. Sequences were obtained from blood, either unsorted or a sorted T cell fraction (not recorded which). Source of these receptors: a male donor with ankylosing spondylitis or in good health (not recorded which). The CDR3 runs from the conserved cysteine through the conserved F or W. Each record gives: J gene, V gene, D gene, clone size, CDR3 DNA, CDR3 protein. The D gene is left open where the match is weak. Not every row has a clone size; where given, it reads once, few, many or a size class.

>TRBJ2-5|TRBV9|TRBD2|many
TGTGCCAGCAGCCCGGGGACTAGCGGGAGGGAGACCCAGTACTTC
CASSPGTSGRETQYF
>TRBJ2-5|TRBV5-3|NA|NA
TGTGCCAGCAGCCCCAGGACGGAAGAGACCCAGTACTTC
CASSPRTEETQYF
>TRBJ2-7|TRBV9|TRBD1|many
TGTGCCAGCAGCGTAGCAACAGGGGTCTACGAGCAGTACTTC
CASSVATGVYEQYF
>TRBJ1-6|TRBV9|TRBD1|many
TGTGCCAGCAGCGGCGGGACAGGGATGGTTTCACCCCTCCACTTT
CASSGGTGMVSPLHF
>TRBJ2-1|TRBV9|TRBD2|many
TGTGCCAGCAGCGTAGAGGGCGGGAGGACCTACAATGAGCAGTTCTTC
CASSVEGGRTYNEQFF
>TRBJ2-5|TRBV9|NA|many
TGTGCCAGCAGCGCAACAGAGAGACAAGAGACCCAGTACTTC
CASSATERQETQYF
>TRBJ1-2|TRBV9|NA|medium-sized
TGTGCCAGCAGTTCGGACAGTAACTATGGCTACACCTTC
CASSSDSNYGYTF
>TRBJ2-1|TRBV9|NA|many
TGTGCCAGCAGCGATAGCTCCTACAATGAGCAGTTCTTC
CASSDSSYNEQFF
>TRBJ2-5|TRBV9|NA|many
TGTGCCAGCAGCGTAGATAGTAGCACACCCTACCACCAAGAGACCCAGTACTTC
CASSVDSSTPYHQETQYF
>TRBJ2-3|TRBV9|NA|many
TGTGCCAGCAGCGGATTACTAGCTAGCACAGATACGCAGTATTTT
CASSGLLASTDTQYF
>TRBJ2-3|TRBV9|NA|many
TGTGCCAGCAGCGTAGCACAGGGTGGAATAGATACGCAGTATTTT
CASSVAQGGIDTQYF
>TRBJ2-7|TRBV9|NA|many
TGTGCCAGCAGCGTAGCCGGGACGGAGTCCTACGAGCAGTACTTC
CASSVAGTESYEQYF
>TRBJ2-1|TRBV9|NA|many
TGTGCCAGCAGCGTAGTAGGGTACAATGAGCAGTTCTTC
CASSVVGYNEQFF
>TRBJ2-1|TRBV9|NA|many
TGTGCCAGCAGCGTAGAAGATTCCTACAATGAGCAGTTCTTC
CASSVEDSYNEQFF
>TRBJ2-4|TRBV9|NA|many
TGTGCCAGCAGCCCGGGACGTCTAGCCAAAAACATTCAGTACTTC
CASSPGRLAKNIQYF
>TRBJ2-7|TRBV9|TRBD2|many
TGTGCCAGCAGCCCCTCGGCTAGCGGGGCCCCCTACGAGCAGTACTTC
CASSPSASGAPYEQYF
>TRBJ2-7|TRBV9|NA|many
TGTGCCAGCAGCGCCGGGTTGGAGCAGTACTTC
CASSAGLEQYF
>TRBJ2-5|TRBV9|NA|many
TGTGCCAGCAGCGCGACATCAGGGGCCCAAGAGACCCAGTACTTC
CASSATSGAQETQYF
>TRBJ2-7|TRBV9|TRBD2|many
TGTGCCAGCAGCGATAGCGGGAGAGGTTCCTACGAGCAGTACTTC
CASSDSGRGSYEQYF
>TRBJ2-1|TRBV9|NA|medium-sized
TGTGCCAGCGGATGGGGAGGTGAGCAGTTCTTC
CASGWGGEQFF
>TRBJ1-1|TRBV9|TRBD1|many
TGTGCCAGCAGCATTGTGGACAGGGGCGGCACCGAAGCTTTCTTT
CASSIVDRGGTEAFF
>TRBJ2-1|TRBV9|TRBD2|many
TGTGCCAGCAGCGTAGAGGTCGGGAGGGCCACGAATGAGCAGTTCTTC
CASSVEVGRATNEQFF
>TRBJ2-2|TRBV9|NA|many
TGTGCCAGCAGCGTAGAACGGGGGCTGGGCAACACCGGGGAGCTGTTTTTT
CASSVERGLGNTGELFF
>TRBJ1-1|TRBV9|NA|many
TGTGCCAGCAGCGTTTCGGGGTTCTACACTGAAGCTTTCTTT
CASSVSGFYTEAFF
>TRBJ2-1|TRBV9|NA|many
TGTGCCAGCAGCGTAGTCGAAGGCCCGGGATTTGAGCAGTTCTTC
CASSVVEGPGFEQFF
>TRBJ2-7|TRBV9|TRBD2|many
TGTGCCAGCAGCGCCCCTCCGGGGCGGGAGGGTTCCTACGAGCAGTACTTC
CASSAPPGREGSYEQYF